Sequencing of this T cell receptor (beta chain) was carried out in a study of blood T cells in healthy people across ages. CDR3 size: 13 residues. Trimming cost V 5 bases and J 4 bases, with 11 bases left between them. Germline CDR1 and CDR2: SGHDN and FVKESK. The authors ran a second PCR of roughly 6 to 12 cycles using a sample-barcoded 5' primer and a J-beta primer mix. TCRdb fed the 5' RACE reads into MiXCR, producing one record per CDR3 protein. The sample records approximately 800,000 distinct CDR3 sequences, around a quarter being singletons. With respect to this clonotype: Its specificity is unknown. This may be a read error: a much more frequent sequence differs by one nucleotide.

Study-level results: Older age went with lower TCR beta diversity per million T cells, in a roughly linear way.

Separately, the same data were catalogued under a study of T cells of mothers and their children.

The chain combines TRBV14 with TRBJ2-5, with D perhaps TRBD2 (6 bases). The receptor was derived from a boy aged 10-17 years in good health. The specimen was blood. The chain's CDR3 is CASSMGLPETQYF. The CDR3 DNA follows: TGTGCCAGCAGCATGGGACTTCCAGAGACCCAGTACTTC.